The 5 T cell receptor beta chains below come from one sample, sequenced in a study of shared clonotypes between healthy human individuals (dated by TCRdb to 2018 to 2021). Libraries were built with the immunoSEQ multiplex PCR assay. This immuneACCESS table, as held by TCRdb, lists in-frame sequences with V and J called but not all clones. Of the missing ones, under half trace to an unresolved V gene in checked studies; the others have no known cause. Across this sample there are about 1 million clones, with about 75% seen only once. Less than 1.5% of the sample is held by the ten biggest clonotypes. Material: memory CD4+ T cells sorted from blood. Explained via the paper, the cell subset or site label denotes: CD45RA-negative fraction. These receptors were obtained from a man between 18 and 35 years old in good health.

There are a few counts of this clone. The chain has TRBV5-6 and TRBJ1-4; D gene uncertain. Germline CDR1 is SGHDT and CDR2 is YYEEEE. V gave up 5 bases and J gave up 8 bases, with 4 bases separating them. This CDR3 comprises 10 residues. The chain's CDR3 is CASSMEKLFF. Written as DNA, the CDR3 is TGTGCCAGCAGTATGGAAAAACTGTTTTTT. Using reference TRBV5-6 and TRBJ1-4 for the parts outside the CDR3, the full variable domain is DAGVTQSPTHLIKTRGQQVTLRCSPKSGHDTVSWYQQALGQGPQFIFQYYEEEERQRGNFPDRFSGHQFPNYSSELNVNALLLGDSALYLCASSMEKLFFGSGTQLSVL.

J is TRBJ1-5 and V is TRBV5-1, with D maybe TRBD1 (6 bases). The germline V and J ends were trimmed by 4 bases and 0 bases, with 11 bases remaining between them. The germline CDR1 and CDR2 sequences are SGHRS and YFSETQ. The CDR3 spans 15 residues. The CDR3 loop is CASSPGRGSNQPQHF. The CDR3 DNA follows: TGCGCCAGCAGCCCCGGCAGGGGTAGCAATCAGCCCCAGCATTTT.

The chain joins TRBV5-1 to TRBJ2-5; D not resolved. The CDR3 has 14 amino acids. Germline assignment: CDR1 SGHRS and CDR2 YFSETQ. Trimming left V 0 bases short and J 5 bases short, with 11 bases between. The CDR3 protein is CASSLGQARETQYF. The CDR3, as DNA: TGCGCCAGCAGCTTGGGGCAGGCTCGGGAGACCCAGTACTTC.

As to this clone: Other DNA sequences in this specimen translate into the identical CDR3. The CDR3 sequence: CASSPQDRGDGYTF. CDR3 DNA: TGCGCCAGCAGCCCCCAAGACAGGGGGGATGGCTACACCTTC. The chain joins TRBV5-1 to TRBJ1-2, with 9 bases matching TRBD1. The CDR3 length is 14 residues. CDR1 SGHRS and CDR2 YFSETQ come from the germline V gene. The V and J ends lost 4 bases and 6 bases, in that order; junction bases with no gene match: 7.

In this sample, this clone turned up once. The chain is built from TRBV9 and TRBJ1-1; 8 positions match TRBD1. In germline, CDR1 is SGDLS, CDR2 YYNGEE. This CDR3 is 13 amino acids long. V lost 4 bases and J lost 4; bases outside the gene matches: 3. CDR3 in amino acids: CASSTGQGTEAFF. DNA for the CDR3: TGTGCCAGCAGCACCGGACAGGGCACTGAAGCTTTCTTT.